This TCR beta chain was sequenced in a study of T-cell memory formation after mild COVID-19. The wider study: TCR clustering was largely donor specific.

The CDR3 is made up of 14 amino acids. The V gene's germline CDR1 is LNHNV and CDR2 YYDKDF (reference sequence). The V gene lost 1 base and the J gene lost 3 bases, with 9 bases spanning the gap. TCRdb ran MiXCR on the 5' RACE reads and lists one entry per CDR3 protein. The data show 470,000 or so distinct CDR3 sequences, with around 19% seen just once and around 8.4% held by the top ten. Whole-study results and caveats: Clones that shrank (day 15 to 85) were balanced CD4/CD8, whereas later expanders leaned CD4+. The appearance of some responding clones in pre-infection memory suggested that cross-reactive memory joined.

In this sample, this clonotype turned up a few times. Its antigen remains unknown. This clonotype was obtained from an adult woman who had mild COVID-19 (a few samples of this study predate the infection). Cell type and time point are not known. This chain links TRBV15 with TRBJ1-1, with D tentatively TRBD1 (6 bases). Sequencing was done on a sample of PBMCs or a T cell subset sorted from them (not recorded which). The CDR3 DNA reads TGTGCCACCAGCAGAGCAAGGGGGGACACTGAAGCTTTCTTT. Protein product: CATSRARGDTEAFF. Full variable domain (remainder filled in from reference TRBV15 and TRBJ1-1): DAMVIQNPRYQVTQFGKPVTLSCSQTLNHNVMYWYQQKSSQAPKLLFHYYDKDFNNEADTPDNFQSRRPNTSFCFLDIRSPGLGDTAMYLCATSRARGDTEAFFGQGTRLTVV.